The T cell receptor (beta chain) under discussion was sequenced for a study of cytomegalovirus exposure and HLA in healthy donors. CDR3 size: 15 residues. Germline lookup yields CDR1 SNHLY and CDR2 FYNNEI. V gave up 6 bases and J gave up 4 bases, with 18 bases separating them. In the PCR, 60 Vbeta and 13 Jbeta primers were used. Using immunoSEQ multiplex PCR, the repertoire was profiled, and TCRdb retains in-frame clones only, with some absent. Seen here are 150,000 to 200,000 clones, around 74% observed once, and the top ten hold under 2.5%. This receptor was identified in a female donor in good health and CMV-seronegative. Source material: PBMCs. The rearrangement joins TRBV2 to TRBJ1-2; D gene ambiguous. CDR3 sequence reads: CASRGDMHPIYGYTF. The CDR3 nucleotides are TGTGCCAGCAGGGGAGACATGCACCCGATCTATGGCTACACCTTC.